Here is one T cell receptor beta chain with its context. Its target is not known. These data are taken from a study of regulatory T cells in long-lasting Graves disease. Stated time point: newly diagnosed GD, antithyroid drugs for less than 3 months. The TCR library was made from RNA that had been extracted from PBMCs in TRIzol. CDR1 and CDR2 (germline): MNHEY, SMNVEV (reference sequence). Losses at the gene ends were 2 bases for V and 0 bases for J; bases not matched to a gene: 5. This CDR3 is built from 18 residues. Study-wide results and caveats: Accuracy might have suffered from few samples. Compared with new cases, persistent Graves' patients showed reduced TCR diversity.

HTBI primers from iRepertoire and Arm-PCR of CDR3 regions yielded the TCR beta libraries. TCRdb re-called the multiplex PCR reads with MiXCR, one entry per CDR3 protein. This sample has roughly 560,000 distinct CDR3 sequences, with about 16% found just once. The sample was also reused in another study, on T cells in Graves' hyperthyroidism and ophthalmopathy. That paper notes: Ophthalmopathy was separated from stable hyperthyroidism by a 13 V-J model.

This clonotype was sampled from a middle-aged woman with Graves disease. Sequencing used peripheral blood mononuclear cells (PBMCs), obtained at new diagnosis, from a patient treated with antithyroid drugs. The chain joins TRBV27 to TRBJ2-3; 13 bases line up with TRBD2. CDR3 sequence reads: CASSLKGTSGVSTDTQYF. The CDR3 nucleotides read TGTGCCAGCAGTTTAAAGGGGACTAGCGGGGTTAGCACAGATACGCAGTATTTT.